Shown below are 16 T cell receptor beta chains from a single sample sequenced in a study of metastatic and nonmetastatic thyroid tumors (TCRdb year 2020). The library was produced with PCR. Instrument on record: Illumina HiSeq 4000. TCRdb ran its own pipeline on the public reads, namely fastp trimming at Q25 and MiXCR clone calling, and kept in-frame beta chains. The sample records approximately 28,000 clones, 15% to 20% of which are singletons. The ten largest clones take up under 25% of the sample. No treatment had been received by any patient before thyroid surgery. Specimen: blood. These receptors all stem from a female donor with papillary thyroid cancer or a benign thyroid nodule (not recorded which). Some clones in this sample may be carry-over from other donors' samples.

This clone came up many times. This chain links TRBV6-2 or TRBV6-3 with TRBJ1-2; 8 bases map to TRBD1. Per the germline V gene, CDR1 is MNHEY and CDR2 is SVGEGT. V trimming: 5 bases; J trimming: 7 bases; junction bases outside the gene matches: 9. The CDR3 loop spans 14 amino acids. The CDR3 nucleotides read TGTGCCAGCAGTCTAGCCCCAGGGGGCTCTGGCTACACCTTC. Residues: CASSLAPGGSGYTF.

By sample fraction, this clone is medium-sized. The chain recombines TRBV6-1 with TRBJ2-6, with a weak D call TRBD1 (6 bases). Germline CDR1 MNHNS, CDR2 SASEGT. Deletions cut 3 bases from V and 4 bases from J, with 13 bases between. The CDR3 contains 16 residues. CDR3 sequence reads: CASSESQGTGANVLTF. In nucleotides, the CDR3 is TGTGCCAGCAGTGAGTCACAGGGAACGGGGGCCAACGTCCTGACTTTC.

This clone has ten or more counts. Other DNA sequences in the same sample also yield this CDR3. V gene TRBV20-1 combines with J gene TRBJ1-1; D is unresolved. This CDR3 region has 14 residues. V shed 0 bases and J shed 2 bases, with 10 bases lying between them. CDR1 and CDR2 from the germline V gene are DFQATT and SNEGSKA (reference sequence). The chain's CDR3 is CSARDIDGNTEAFF. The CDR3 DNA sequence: TGCAGTGCTAGAGATATCGACGGTAACACTGAAGCTTTCTTT.

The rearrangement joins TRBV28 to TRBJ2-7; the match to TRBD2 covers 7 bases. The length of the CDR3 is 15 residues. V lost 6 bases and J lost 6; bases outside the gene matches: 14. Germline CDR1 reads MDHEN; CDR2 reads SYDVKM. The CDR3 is CASSLSSVQRGEQYF. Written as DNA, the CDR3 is TGTGCCAGCAGCCTTTCTAGCGTACAGCGGGGCGAGCAGTACTTC. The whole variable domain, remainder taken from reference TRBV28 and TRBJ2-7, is DVKVTQSSRYLVKRTGEKVFLECVQDMDHENMFWYRQDPGLGLRLIYFSYDVKMKEKGDIPEGYSVSREKKERFSLILESASTNQTSMYLCASSLSSVQRGEQYFGPGTRLTVT.

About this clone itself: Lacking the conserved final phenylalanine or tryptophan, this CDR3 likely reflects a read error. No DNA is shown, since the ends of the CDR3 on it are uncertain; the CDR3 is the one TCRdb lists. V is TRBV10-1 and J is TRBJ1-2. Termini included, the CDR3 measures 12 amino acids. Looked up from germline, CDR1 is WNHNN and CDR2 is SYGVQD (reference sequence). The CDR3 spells CASSKPLRGYSC.

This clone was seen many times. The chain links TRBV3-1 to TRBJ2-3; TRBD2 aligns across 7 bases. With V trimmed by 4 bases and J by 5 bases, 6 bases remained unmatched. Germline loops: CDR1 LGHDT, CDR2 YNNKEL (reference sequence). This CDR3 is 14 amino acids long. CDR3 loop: CASSPRREGDTQYF. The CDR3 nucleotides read TGTGCCAGCAGCCCCCGCAGGGAGGGAGATACGCAGTATTTT.

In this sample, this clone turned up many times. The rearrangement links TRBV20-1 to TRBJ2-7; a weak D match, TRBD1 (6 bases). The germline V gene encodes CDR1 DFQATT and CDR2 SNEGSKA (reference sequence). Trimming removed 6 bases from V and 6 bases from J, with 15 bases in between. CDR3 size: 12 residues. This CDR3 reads CSADTGRGEQYF. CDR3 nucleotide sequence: TGCAGTGCCGATACTGGCAGGGGCGAGCAGTACTTC.

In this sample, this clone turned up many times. The CDR3, as DNA: TGCAGCGTTGGTGGCTCTGGAAACACCATATATTTT. Encoded protein: CSVGGSGNTIYF. The chain joins TRBV29-1 to TRBJ1-3; no clear D. The CDR3 contains 12 residues. Trimming left V 4 bases short and J 0 bases short, with 4 bases between. CDR1 SQVTM and CDR2 ANQGSEA come from the germline V gene. The full variable domain, in which reference TRBV29-1 and TRBJ1-3 provide the parts outside the CDR3, is SAVISQKPSRDICQRGTSLTIQCQVDSQVTMMFWYRQQPGQSLTLIATANQGSEATYESGFVIDKFPISRPNLTFSTLTVSNMSPEDSSIYLCSVGGSGNTIYFGEGSWLTVV.

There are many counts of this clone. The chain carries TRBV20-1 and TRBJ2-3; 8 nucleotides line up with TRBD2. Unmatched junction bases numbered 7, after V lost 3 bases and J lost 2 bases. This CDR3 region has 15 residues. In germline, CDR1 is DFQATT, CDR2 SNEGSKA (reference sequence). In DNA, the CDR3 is TGCAGTGCTAGTTATTTTAGCGGGGACACAGATACGCAGTATTTT. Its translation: CSASYFSGDTDTQYF.

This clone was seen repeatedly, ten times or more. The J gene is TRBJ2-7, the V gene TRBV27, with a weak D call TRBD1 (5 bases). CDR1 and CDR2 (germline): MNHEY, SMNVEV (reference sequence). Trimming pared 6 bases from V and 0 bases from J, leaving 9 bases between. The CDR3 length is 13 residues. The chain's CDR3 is CASRWQGSYEQYF. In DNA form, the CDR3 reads TGTGCCAGCAGGTGGCAGGGCTCCTACGAGCAGTACTTC.

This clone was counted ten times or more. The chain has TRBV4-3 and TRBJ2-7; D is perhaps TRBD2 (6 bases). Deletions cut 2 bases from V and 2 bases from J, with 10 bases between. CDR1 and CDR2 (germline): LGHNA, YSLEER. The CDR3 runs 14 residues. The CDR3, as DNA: TGCGCCAGCAGCCAATGGAGGGGACCCTACGAGCAGTACTTC. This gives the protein CASSQWRGPYEQYF.

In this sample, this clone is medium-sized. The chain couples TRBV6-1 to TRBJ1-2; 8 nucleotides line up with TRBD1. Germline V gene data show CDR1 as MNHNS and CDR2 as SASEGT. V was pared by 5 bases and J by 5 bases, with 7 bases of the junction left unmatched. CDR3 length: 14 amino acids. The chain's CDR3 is CASSLQGGPYGYTF. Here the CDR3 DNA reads TGTGCCAGCAGTTTACAGGGGGGACCTTATGGCTACACCTTC.

This CDR3 is CASSPRHRVDEQFF. The DNA of the CDR3 is TGTGCCAGTAGTCCAAGACACAGGGTCGATGAGCAGTTCTTC. The J gene is TRBJ2-1, the V gene TRBV19, with D possibly being TRBD1 (6 bases). CDR1 LNHDA and CDR2 SQIVND come from the germline V gene (reference sequence). The CDR3 sequence is 14 residues long. V gave up 5 bases and J gave up 8 bases, with 16 bases separating them.

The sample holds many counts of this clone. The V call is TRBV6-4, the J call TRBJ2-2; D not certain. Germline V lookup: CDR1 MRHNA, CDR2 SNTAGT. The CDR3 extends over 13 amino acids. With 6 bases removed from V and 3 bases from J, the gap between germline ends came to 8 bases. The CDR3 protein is CASSLSDTGELFF. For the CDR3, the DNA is TGTGCCAGCAGCCTCTCCGACACCGGGGAGCTGTTTTTT.

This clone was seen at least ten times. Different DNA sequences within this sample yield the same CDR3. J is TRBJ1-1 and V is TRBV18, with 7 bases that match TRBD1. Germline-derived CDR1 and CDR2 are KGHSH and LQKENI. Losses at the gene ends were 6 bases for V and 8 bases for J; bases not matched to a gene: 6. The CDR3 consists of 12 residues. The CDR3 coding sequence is TGTGCCAGCTCGCCGGGACAGTCGGAAGCTTTCTTT. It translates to CASSPGQSEAFF. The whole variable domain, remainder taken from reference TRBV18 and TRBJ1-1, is NAGVMQNPRHLVRRRGQEARLRCSPMKGHSHVYWYRQLPEEGLKFMVYLQKENIIDESGMPKERFSAEFPKEGPSILRIQQVVRGDSAAYFCASSPGQSEAFFGQGTRLTVV.

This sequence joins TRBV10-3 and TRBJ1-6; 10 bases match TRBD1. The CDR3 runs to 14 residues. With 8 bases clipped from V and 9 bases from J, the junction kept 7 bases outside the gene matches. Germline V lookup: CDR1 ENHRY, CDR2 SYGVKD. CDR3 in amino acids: CAISRDRGSSPLHF. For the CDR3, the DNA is TGTGCCATCTCCCGGGACAGGGGAAGTTCACCCCTCCACTTT.